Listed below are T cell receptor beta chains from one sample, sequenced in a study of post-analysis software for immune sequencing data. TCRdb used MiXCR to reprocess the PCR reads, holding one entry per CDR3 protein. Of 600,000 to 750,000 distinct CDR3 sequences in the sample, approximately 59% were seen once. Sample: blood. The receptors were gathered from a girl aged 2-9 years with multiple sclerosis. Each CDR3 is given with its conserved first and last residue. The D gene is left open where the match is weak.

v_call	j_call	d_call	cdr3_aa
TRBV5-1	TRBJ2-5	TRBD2	CASSPGTSGNYQETQYF
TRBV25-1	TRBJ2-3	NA	CASSGQGGPDTQYF
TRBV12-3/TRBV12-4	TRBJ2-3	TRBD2	CASSSGPGLAGVGDTQYF
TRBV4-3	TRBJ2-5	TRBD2	CASSQVASGGPVGETQYF
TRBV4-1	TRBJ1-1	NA	CASRSGTGNTEAFF
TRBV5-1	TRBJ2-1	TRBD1	CAGSLGQVSYNEQFF
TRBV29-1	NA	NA	CSVAANDGEQYF
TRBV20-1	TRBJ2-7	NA	CSADDVRRGSYEQYF
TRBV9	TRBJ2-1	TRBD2	CASSVGGSGGAYNEQFF
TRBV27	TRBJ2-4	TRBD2	CAGSLGPSGANIQYF
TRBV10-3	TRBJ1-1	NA	CAIIQGGVNTEAFF
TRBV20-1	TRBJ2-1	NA	CSARRDSALDEQFF
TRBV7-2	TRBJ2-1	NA	CASSFTPGDHNEQFF
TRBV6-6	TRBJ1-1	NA	CASSYSDTGNTEAFF
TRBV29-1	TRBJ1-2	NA	CSVATGTGYTF
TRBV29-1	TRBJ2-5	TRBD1	CSALQGGLWKTQYF
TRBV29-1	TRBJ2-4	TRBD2	CSVEVAVAGEQYF
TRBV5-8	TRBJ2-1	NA	CASRLPGLAGGGEQFF
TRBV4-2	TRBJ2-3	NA	CASSQEDSTDTQYF
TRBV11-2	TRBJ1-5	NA	CASSLSQGAQPQHF
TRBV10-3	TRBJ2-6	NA	CAISETRTEGANVLTF
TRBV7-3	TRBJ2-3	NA	CASSSGVETDTQYF
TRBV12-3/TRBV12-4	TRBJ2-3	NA	CASSFSTDTQYF
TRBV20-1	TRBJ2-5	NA	CSARVNHLQETQYF